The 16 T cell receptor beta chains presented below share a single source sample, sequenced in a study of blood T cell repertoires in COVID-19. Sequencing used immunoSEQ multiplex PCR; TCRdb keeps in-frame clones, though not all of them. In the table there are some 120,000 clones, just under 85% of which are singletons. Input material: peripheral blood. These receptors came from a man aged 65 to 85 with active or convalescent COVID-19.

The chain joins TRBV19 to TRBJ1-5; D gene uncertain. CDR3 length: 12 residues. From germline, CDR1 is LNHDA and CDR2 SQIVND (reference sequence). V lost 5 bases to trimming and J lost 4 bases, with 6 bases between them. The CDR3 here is CASSGLNQPQHF. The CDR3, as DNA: TGTGCCAGTAGTGGGCTAAATCAGCCCCAGCATTTT.

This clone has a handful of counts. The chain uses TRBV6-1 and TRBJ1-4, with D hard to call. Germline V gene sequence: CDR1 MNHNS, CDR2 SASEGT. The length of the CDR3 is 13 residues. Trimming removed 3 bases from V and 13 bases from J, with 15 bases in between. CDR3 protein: CASSDMAPRGLFF. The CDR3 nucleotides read TGTGCCAGCAGTGATATGGCACCTCGTGGACTGTTTTTT.

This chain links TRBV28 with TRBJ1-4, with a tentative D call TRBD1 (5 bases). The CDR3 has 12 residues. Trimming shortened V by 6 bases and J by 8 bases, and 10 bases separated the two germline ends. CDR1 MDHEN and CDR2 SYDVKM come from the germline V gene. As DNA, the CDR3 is TGTGCCAGCAGCCGGGGGTCAGAAAAACTGTTTTTT. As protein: CASSRGSEKLFF.

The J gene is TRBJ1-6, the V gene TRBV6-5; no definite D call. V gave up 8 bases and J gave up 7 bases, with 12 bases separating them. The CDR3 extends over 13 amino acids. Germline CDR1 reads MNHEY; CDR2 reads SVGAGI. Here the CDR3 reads CASLTEGNSPLHF. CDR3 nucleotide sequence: TGTGCCAGCCTAACAGAGGGAAATTCACCCCTCCACTTT.

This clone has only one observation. For the CDR3, the DNA is TGCAGTGCCAAGACCGGGTACGAGCAGTACTTC. It encodes CSAKTGYEQYF. This chain links TRBV20-1 with TRBJ2-7; D remains unclear. CDR3 length: 11 residues. Germline V gene lookup returns CDR1 DFQATT and CDR2 SNEGSKA (reference sequence). Trimming shortened V by 6 bases and J by 4 bases, and 10 bases separated the two germline ends.

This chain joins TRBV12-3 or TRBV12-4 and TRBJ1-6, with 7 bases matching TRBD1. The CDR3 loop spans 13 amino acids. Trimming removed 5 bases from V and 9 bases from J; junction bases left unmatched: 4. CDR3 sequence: CASSLGQFSPLHF. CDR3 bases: TGTGCCAGCAGTCTGGGACAGTTTTCACCCCTCCACTTT.

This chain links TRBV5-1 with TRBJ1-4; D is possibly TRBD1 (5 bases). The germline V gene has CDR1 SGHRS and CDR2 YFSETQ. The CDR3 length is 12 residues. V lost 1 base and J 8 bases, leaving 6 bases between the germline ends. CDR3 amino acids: CASSLWGEKLFF. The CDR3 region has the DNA TGCGCCAGCAGCTTGTGGGGCGAAAAACTGTTTTTT.

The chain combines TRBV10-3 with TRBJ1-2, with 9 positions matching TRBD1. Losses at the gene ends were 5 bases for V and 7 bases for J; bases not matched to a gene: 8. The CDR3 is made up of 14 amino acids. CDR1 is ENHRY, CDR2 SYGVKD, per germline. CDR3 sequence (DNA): TGTGCCATCAGTCTCCGGGACAGGGAGTCTGGCTACACCTTC. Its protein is CAISLRDRESGYTF.

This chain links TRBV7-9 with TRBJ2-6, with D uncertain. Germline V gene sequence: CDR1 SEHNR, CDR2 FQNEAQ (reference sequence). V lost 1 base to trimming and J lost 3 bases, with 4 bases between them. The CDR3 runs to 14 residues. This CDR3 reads CASSLGVGANVLTF. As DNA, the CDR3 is TGTGCCAGCAGCTTAGGAGTTGGGGCCAACGTCCTGACTTTC.

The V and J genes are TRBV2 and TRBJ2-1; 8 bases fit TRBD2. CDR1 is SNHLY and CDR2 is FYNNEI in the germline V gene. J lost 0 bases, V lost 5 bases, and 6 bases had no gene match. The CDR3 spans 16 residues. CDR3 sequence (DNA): TGTGCCAGCAGTCTAGCGGGCCCGAGCTCCTACAATGAGCAGTTCTTC. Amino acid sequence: CASSLAGPSSYNEQFF.

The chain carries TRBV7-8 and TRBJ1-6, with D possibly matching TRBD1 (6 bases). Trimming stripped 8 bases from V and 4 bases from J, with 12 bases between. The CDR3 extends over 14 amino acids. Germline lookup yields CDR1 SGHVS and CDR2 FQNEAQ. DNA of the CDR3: TGTGCCAGCCACAGGGAAACTTATAATTCACCCCTCCACTTT. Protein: CASHRETYNSPLHF. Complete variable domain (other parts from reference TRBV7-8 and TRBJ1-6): GAGVSQSPRYKVAKRGQDVALRCDPISGHVSLFWYQQALGQGPEFLTYFQNEAQLDKSGLPSDRFFAERPEGSVSTLKIQRTQQEDSAVYLCASHRETYNSPLHFGNGTRLTVT.

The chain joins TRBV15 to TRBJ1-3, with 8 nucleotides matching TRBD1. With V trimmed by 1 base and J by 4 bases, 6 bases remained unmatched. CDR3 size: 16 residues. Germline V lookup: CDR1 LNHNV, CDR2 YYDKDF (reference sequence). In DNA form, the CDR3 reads TGTGCCACCAGCAGAGGAGGACAGGGAAAGGGAAACACCATATATTTT. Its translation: CATSRGGQGKGNTIYF.

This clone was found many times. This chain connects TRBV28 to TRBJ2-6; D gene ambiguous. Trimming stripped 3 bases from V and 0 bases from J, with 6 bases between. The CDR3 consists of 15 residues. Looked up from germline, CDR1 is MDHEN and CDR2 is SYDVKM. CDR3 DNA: TGTGCCAGCAGTTTTTCAGTCTCTGGGGCCAACGTCCTGACTTTC. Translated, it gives CASSFSVSGANVLTF.

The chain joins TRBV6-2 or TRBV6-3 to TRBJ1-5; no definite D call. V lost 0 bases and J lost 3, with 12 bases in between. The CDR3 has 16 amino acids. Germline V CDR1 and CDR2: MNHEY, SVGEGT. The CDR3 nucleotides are TGTGCCAGCAGTTACTCTGGGAGGGTTGTCAATCAGCCCCAGCATTTT. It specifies CASSYSGRVVNQPQHF.

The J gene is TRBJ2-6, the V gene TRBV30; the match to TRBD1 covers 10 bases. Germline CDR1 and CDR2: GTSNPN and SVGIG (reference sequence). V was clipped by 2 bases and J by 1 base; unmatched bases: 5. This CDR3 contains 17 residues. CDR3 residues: CAWSPGQGFSGANVLTF. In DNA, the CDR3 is TGTGCCTGGAGTCCGGGACAGGGGTTTTCTGGGGCCAACGTCCTGACTTTC.

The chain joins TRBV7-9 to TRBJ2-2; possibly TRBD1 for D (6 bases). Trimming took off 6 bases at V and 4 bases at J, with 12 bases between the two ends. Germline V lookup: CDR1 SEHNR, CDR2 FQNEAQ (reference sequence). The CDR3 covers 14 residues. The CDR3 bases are TGTGCCAGCAGTGCAGGGGAGTCCACCGGGGAGCTGTTTTTT. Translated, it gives CASSAGESTGELFF.